This is a list of T cell receptor beta chains from one sample in a study of identical twins. TCRdb reprocessed the 5' RACE reads via MiXCR and lists one record per CDR3 protein. The sample yields 700,000 or so distinct CDR3 sequences, 21% seen once. These data also featured in a second study, about T cells expressing NK-cell markers.

Specimen: PBMCs. These receptors were obtained from a woman under 30 in good health. Each CDR3 is given with its conserved first and last residue.

len	v_gene	CDR3aa
15	TRBV4-3	CASSQGVRRSGEAFF
15	TRBV18	CASSRLRDRGEKLFF
12	TRBV7-9	CASSLKEYEQYF
13	TRBV20-1	CSARLAGVSEQYF
15	TRBV20-1	CSARDQGVSYNEQFF
12	TRBV7-9	CASTPNSEKLFF
15	TRBV10-3	CAISSTSGFYNEQFF
17	TRBV5-5	CASSLGQQRLAKNIQYF
17	TRBV20-1	CSASDSWSGRSAYEQYF
17	TRBV7-2	CASSLRGTDIMPYEQYF
14	TRBV4-2	CASSQTDRNTEAFF
18	TRBV4-3	CASSLRPKATGLWDEQYF
13	TRBV6-1	CASRARASDTQYF
15	TRBV5-1	CASSLAGTEQYEQYF
15	TRBV10-3	CAISDPSYFGNTIYF
13	TRBV20-1	CSARGRFYNEQFF
17	TRBV10-1	CASSESPSTSGRNEQFF
20	TRBV4-3	CASSTQDWLQGPLVGVEQFF
16	TRBV4-3	CASSQDGGRLDSPLHF
16	TRBV7-9	CASSLYGMISPYEQYF
15	TRBV7-8	CASSFTRTITGELFF
12	TRBV20-1	CSASPAAIQQFF
14	TRBV20-1	CSASPIAGAHEQYF
20	TRBV5-1	CASSARGIAGGPQLSETQYF
11	TRBV7-9	CASSPRGTQYF
14	TRBV20-1	CSAIDRGLTGELFF
11	TRBV20-1	CSARESGELFF
14	TRBV9	CASSVAGGGQPQHF
14	TRBV7-2	CASSLIGGHGPQHF
14	TRBV12-5	CASGLGQTNTEAFF
15	TRBV7-6	CASTNPLRSRGTQYF
11	TRBV12-3/TRBV12-4	CASSEGKEQYF
13	TRBV20-1	CSASNLFGNTIYF
16	TRBV25-1	CASSGYKGNSYNEQFF
15	TRBV12-3/TRBV12-4	CASSRGASGTGELFF
18	TRBV21-1	CASSFPLGPGSLFNEQFF
15	TRBV20-1	CSATGAGDRAGGYTF
15	TRBV7-9	CASSLDNPGVDEQFF